The clone carrying this T cell receptor (beta chain) was detected only a few times. J lost 5 bases, V lost 4 bases, and 11 bases had no gene match. This CDR3 region has 17 residues. Germline assignment: CDR1 SGDLS and CDR2 YYNGEE. TCRdb's table, derived via immunoSEQ multiplex PCR, lists solely in-frame clones and lacks some. The sample lists around 110,000 clones; about four fifths were seen once. This record comes from a study of blood T cell repertoires in COVID-19. V is TRBV9 and J is TRBJ2-3, with 12 nucleotides matching TRBD2. The sequence derives from a man in his sixties with active or convalescent COVID-19. Material: peripheral blood. CDR3 sequence: CASSPLGLAGGQDTQYF. The CDR3 DNA is TGTGCCAGCAGCCCCCTCGGGCTAGCGGGAGGGCAAGATACGCAGTATTTT.